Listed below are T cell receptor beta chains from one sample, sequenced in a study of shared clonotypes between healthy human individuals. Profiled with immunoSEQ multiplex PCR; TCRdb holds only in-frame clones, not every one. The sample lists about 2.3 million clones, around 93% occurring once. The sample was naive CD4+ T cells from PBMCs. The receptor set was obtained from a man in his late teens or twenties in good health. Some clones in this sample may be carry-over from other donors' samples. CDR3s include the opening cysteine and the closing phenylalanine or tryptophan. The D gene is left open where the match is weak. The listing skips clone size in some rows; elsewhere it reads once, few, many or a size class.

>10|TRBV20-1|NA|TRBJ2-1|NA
TGCAGTGGTGGCAGCCACCCTCCGTTCTTC
CSGGSHPPFF
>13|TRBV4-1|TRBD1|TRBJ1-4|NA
TGCGCCATGGGGACAGGGGTGGGGGAAAAACTGTTTTTT
CAMGTGVGEKLFF
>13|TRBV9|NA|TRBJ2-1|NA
TGTGCCAGCAGCAGGGACTTTTTAAATGAGCAGTTCTTC
CASSRDFLNEQFF
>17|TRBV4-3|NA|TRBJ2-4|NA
TGCGCCAGCAGCCAAGAATTCAGGGCTAGGGGAAAAAACATTCAGTACTTC
CASSQEFRARGKNIQYF
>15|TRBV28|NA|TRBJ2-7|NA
TGTGCCAGCAACCCGCCCAGGGGGGGCCCAGACGAGCAGTACTTC
CASNPPRGGPDEQYF
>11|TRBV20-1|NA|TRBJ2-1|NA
TGCAGTGCCCTACCCCACAATGAGCAGTTCTTC
CSALPHNEQFF
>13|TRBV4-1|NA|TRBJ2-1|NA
TGCGCCAGCAGCCGGGTGCTCCTTAATGAGCAGTTCTTC
CASSRVLLNEQFF
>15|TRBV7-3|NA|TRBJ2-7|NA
TGTGCCAGCAGCTTACGCGGGGTCCTACCTAACGAGCAGTACTTC
CASSLRGVLPNEQYF
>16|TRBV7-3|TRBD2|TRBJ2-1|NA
TGTGCCAGCAGCTCGACTAGCGGGACCTCCTACAATGAGCAGTTCTTC
CASSSTSGTSYNEQFF
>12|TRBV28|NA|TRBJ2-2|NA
TGTGCCAGCACGGTGAACACCGGGGAGCTGTTTTTT
CASTVNTGELFF
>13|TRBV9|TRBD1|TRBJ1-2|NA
TGTGCCAGCAGTCGACAGGGGGTCTATGGCTACACCTTC
CASSRQGVYGYTF
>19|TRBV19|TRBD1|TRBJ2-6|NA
TGTGCCAGTCACCCCTTGGACAGGGGGCTGACATCTGGGGCCAACGTCCTGACTTTC
CASHPLDRGLTSGANVLTF
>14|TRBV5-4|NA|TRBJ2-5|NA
TGTGCCAGCAGCTCAGACACGGTCCAAGAGACCCAGTACTTC
CASSSDTVQETQYF
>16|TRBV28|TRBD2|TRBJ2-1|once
TGTGCCAGCCAATCACTAGCGGGAGAATCCTACAATGAGCAGTTCTTC
CASQSLAGESYNEQFF
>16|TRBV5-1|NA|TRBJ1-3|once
TGCGCCAGCAGCCTCGGAGTTTCGAGCTCTGGAAACACCATATATTTT
CASSLGVSSSGNTIYF